This TCR beta chain was retrieved from a study of blood T cells in healthy people across ages. The CDR3 has 13 residues. The V gene end was trimmed by 5 bases and the J gene end by 5 bases; junction bases not matched to a gene: 5. Whole-study findings and limits: Per-million-T-cell TCR beta diversity fell roughly linearly with age.

This clonotype was recorded at least ten times. Antigen specificity is unknown. Using a J-beta primer mix together with a sample-barcoded 5' primer, a second PCR was run for about 7 to 12 cycles. Every cDNA was tagged by a template-switch adaptor with 12 random nucleotides. Every sample returned 3 million or more CDR3-containing paired-end reads. TCRdb reprocessed the 5' RACE reads with MiXCR, giving one entry per CDR3 protein. The sample holds around 790,000 distinct CDR3 sequences, around 42% seen once. The TCR originated in a man in his sixties in good health. The chain links TRBV12-3 or TRBV12-4 to TRBJ2-5; 7 positions match TRBD1. The specimen sequenced was blood. The CDR3 reads CASSGQVGETQYF. Written as DNA, the CDR3 is TGTGCCAGCAGTGGACAGGTTGGGGAGACCCAGTACTTC.